These 23 T cell receptor beta chains came from one sample sequenced in a study of blood T cell repertoires in COVID-19. TCRdb keeps only in-frame clones here, not all; method: immunoSEQ multiplex PCR. This table has 140,000 to 150,000 clones, 80% to 85% appearing once. The sequencing sample was made of peripheral blood. These receptors came from a human donor in a cohort sampled during active COVID-19.

The rearrangement links TRBV5-1 to TRBJ1-5; perhaps TRBD1 as D (6 bases). This CDR3 has 16 amino acids. Germline CDR1 and CDR2: SGHRS and YFSETQ. The V end was cut by 0 bases, the J end by 3 bases, with 13 bases between. CDR3: CASSLGGAGDNQPQHF. Written as DNA, the CDR3 is TGCGCCAGCAGCTTGGGGGGCGCAGGGGACAATCAGCCCCAGCATTTT.

This clone has only a few counts. This chain joins TRBV5-1 and TRBJ2-5, with 15 bases matching TRBD2. Germline-derived CDR1 and CDR2 are SGHRS and YFSETQ. This CDR3 spans 17 amino acids. After removal of 4 bases from V and 4 bases from J, the junction contained 8 bases not matched to a gene. The CDR3 DNA is TGCGCCAGCAGCATAACAGGACTAGCGGGAGGGCCAGAGACCCAGTACTTC. Translation gives CASSITGLAGGPETQYF.

In its sample, this clone was seen once. The V and J genes are TRBV6-5 and TRBJ2-7; D ambiguous. V shed 7 bases and J shed 3 bases, with 7 bases lying between them. The germline CDR1 and CDR2 sequences are MNHEY and SVGAGI. The CDR3 totals 11 residues. The CDR3 region has the DNA TGTGCCAGCAATTCGGGCTACGAGCAGTACTTC. Translation: CASNSGYEQYF.

The chain uses TRBV12-2 and TRBJ2-7; the tabulated D call, TRBD1, remains unverified against the DNA. TRBV12-2 is a known pseudogene. This CDR3 is built from 14 residues. The CDR3 coding sequence is TGTGCAAGTCGCCAATGGACAGGGATCAACGAGCAGTACTTC. Amino acid sequence: CASRQWTGINEQYF.

V and J are TRBV5-1 and TRBJ2-7; 9 nucleotides match TRBD1. The junction had 5 bases not matched to a gene; V was cut back by 0 bases and J by 1 base. The CDR3 contains 16 residues. The germline V gene has CDR1 SGHRS and CDR2 YFSETQ. The CDR3 loop is CASSLAEDRGSYEQYF. The CDR3 DNA sequence: TGCGCCAGCAGCTTGGCCGAGGACAGGGGTTCCTACGAGCAGTACTTC.

The chain has TRBV2 and TRBJ1-5, with D uncertain. Trimming stripped 3 bases from V and 7 bases from J, with 10 bases between. The CDR3 is made up of 13 amino acids. The germline CDR1 and CDR2 sequences are SNHLY and FYNNEI. The CDR3 here is CASSEGGWQPQHF. CDR3 sequence (DNA): TGTGCCAGCAGTGAGGGAGGGTGGCAGCCCCAGCATTTT.

The genes are TRBV5-4 and TRBJ2-3; unclear D gene. The V end lost 4 bases, the J end lost 2 bases, and 20 bases lay between the germline ends. This CDR3 is built from 17 residues. Germline assignment: CDR1 SGHNT and CDR2 YYREEE (reference sequence). The CDR3, as DNA: TGTGCCAGCAGCCAGCGCCGAAACTATAGGCTCACAGATACGCAGTATTTT. It is translated as CASSQRRNYRLTDTQYF.

The chain has TRBV12-3 or TRBV12-4 and TRBJ1-4; D is uncertain. CDR3 length equals 12 residues. V gave up 5 bases and J gave up 5 bases, with 6 bases separating them. As DNA, the CDR3 is TGTGCCAGCAGTAGAGGAAATGAAAAACTGTTTTTT. Residues: CASSRGNEKLFF.

J is TRBJ2-7 and V is TRBV29-1; a weak D match, TRBD1 (5 bases). The CDR3 sequence is 14 residues long. Germline V gene lookup returns CDR1 SQVTM and CDR2 ANQGSEA. Trimming shortened V by 6 bases and J by 1 base, and 16 bases separated the two germline ends. The CDR3, as DNA: TGCAGCGTGTTGGTACGACAGCATTCCTACGAGCAGTACTTC. It codes for CSVLVRQHSYEQYF.

V is TRBV9 and J is TRBJ2-3; TRBD2 agrees at 11 bases. Trimming at V came to 4 bases and at J to 3 bases, leaving 4 bases not matched to a gene. CDR1 is SGDLS and CDR2 is YYNGEE in the germline V gene. This CDR3 spans 15 amino acids. The CDR3 region is CASSPGTSGTDTQYF. CDR3 coding DNA: TGTGCCAGCAGCCCGGGGACTAGCGGTACAGATACGCAGTATTTT.

The genes are TRBV6-5 and TRBJ2-3; D is uncertain. This CDR3 has 13 amino acids. V was cut by 2 bases and J by 0 bases, with 3 bases left in between. Per the germline V gene, CDR1 is MNHEY and CDR2 is SVGAGI. In nucleotides, the CDR3 is TGTGCCAGCAGTTACGAGAGCACAGATACGCAGTATTTT. Translation: CASSYESTDTQYF.

This chain links TRBV2 with TRBJ2-7, with D tentatively TRBD1 (6 bases). Trimming removed 3 bases at V and 2 bases at J, with 14 bases between. The germline V gene encodes CDR1 SNHLY and CDR2 FYNNEI. This CDR3 has 15 residues. The CDR3 sequence is CASSEGRGNTYEQYF. CDR3 in DNA: TGTGCCAGCAGTGAGGGCAGGGGAAATACCTACGAGCAGTACTTC.

V gene TRBV25-1 combines with J gene TRBJ1-6, with no clear D. From germline, CDR1 is MGHDK and CDR2 SYGVNS. V lost 2 bases, J lost 3 bases, and 5 bases lay in between. CDR3 length: 14 residues. In DNA, the CDR3 is TGTGCCAGCAGTGAACAGGTCTATAATTCACCCCTCCACTTT. Residues: CASSEQVYNSPLHF.

As to this clone: The same CDR3 is also encoded by other DNA sequences in this sample. The genes are TRBV28 and TRBJ2-7; 8 bases agree with TRBD2. Germline assignment: CDR1 MDHEN and CDR2 SYDVKM. V lost 3 bases and J lost 4; bases outside the gene matches: 5. CDR3 length equals 14 residues. CDR3 loop: CASSLAGGRYEQYF. The CDR3 DNA sequence: TGTGCCAGCAGTTTGGCGGGAGGTAGGTACGAGCAGTACTTC.

This chain connects TRBV20-1 to TRBJ2-1, with D perhaps matching TRBD2 (6 bases). There are 14 residues in the CDR3. Germline V lookup: CDR1 DFQATT, CDR2 SNEGSKA (reference sequence). With 3 bases removed from V and 5 bases from J, the gap between germline ends came to 14 bases. CDR3: CSASNAGLDNEQFF. The CDR3 nucleotides are TGCAGTGCTAGTAATGCGGGACTGGACAATGAGCAGTTCTTC.

A single count supports this clone. The DNA for the CDR3 is TGTGCCAGCAACCGGGGACAGGGCCAAGAGACCCAGTACTTC. It is translated as CASNRGQGQETQYF. This chain connects TRBV28 to TRBJ2-5, with 9 bases lining up with TRBD1. The CDR3 runs to 14 residues. Germline V gives CDR1 MDHEN, CDR2 SYDVKM. Trimming at V came to 7 bases and at J to 1 base, leaving 4 bases not matched to a gene.

This rearrangement joins TRBV3-1 (or the pseudogene TRBV3-2) to TRBJ2-7; the match to TRBD2 covers 15 bases. Unmatched junction bases numbered 7, after V lost 4 bases and J lost 6 bases. The germline gives CDR1 LGHDT, CDR2 YNNKEL (reference sequence). This CDR3 spans 16 amino acids. In nucleotides, the CDR3 is TGTGCCAGCAGCCGGGGACTAGCGGGAGGTGAGGTCGAGCAGTACTTC. The encoded protein is CASSRGLAGGEVEQYF.

The chain is built from TRBV3-1 (or the pseudogene TRBV3-2) and TRBJ2-5; D uncertain. V dropped 4 bases and J dropped 5 bases, with 20 bases sitting between them. The CDR3 contains 16 residues. From germline, CDR1 is LGHDT and CDR2 YNNKEL (reference sequence). CDR3 coding DNA: TGTGCCAGCAGCCGTCCGTTATGGAGAGCTGAGGAGACCCAGTACTTC. Translating gives CASSRPLWRAEETQYF.

The chain combines TRBV5-1 with TRBJ2-5, with 13 bases that match TRBD2. Unmatched junction bases numbered 3, after V lost 4 bases and J lost 0 bases. Germline CDR1 is SGHRS and CDR2 is YFSETQ. CDR3 size: 16 residues. CDR3 residues: CASSGGTSGDQETQYF. In DNA, the CDR3 is TGCGCCAGCAGCGGGGGGACTAGCGGGGACCAAGAGACCCAGTACTTC. The complete variable domain, with remaining parts taken from reference TRBV5-1 and TRBJ2-5, reads KAGVTQTPRYLIKTRGQQVTLSCSPISGHRSVSWYQQTPGQGLQFLFEYFSETQRNKGNFPGRFSGRQFSNSRSEMNVSTLELGDSALYLCASSGGTSGDQETQYFGPGTRLLVL.

This clone turned up a few times. The V call is TRBV28, the J call TRBJ2-7, with D possibly matching TRBD1 (6 bases). Germline V lookup: CDR1 MDHEN, CDR2 SYDVKM. V lost 3 bases, J lost 4 bases, and 7 bases lay in between. There are 12 residues in the CDR3. CDR3 region: CASSFTGYEQYF. DNA for the CDR3: TGTGCCAGCAGTTTCACAGGGTACGAGCAGTACTTC.

V and J are TRBV19 and TRBJ2-2; a weak D match, TRBD2 (5 bases). CDR1 is LNHDA, CDR2 SQIVND, per germline (reference sequence). V was pared by 2 bases and J by 6 bases, with 10 bases between. The CDR3 consists of 14 residues. The CDR3 here is CASSIRGSSGELFF. The CDR3 nucleotides read TGTGCCAGTAGTATAAGAGGGTCATCCGGGGAGCTGTTTTTT.

This chain's CDR3 is CAIAPRASTEAFF. CDR3 DNA sequence: TGTGCCATCGCCCCCAGGGCTTCCACTGAAGCTTTCTTT. This chain uses TRBV2 with TRBJ1-1; the D gene is possibly TRBD1 (5 bases). Trimming stripped 10 bases from V and 4 bases from J, with 16 bases between. Germline V lookup: CDR1 SNHLY, CDR2 FYNNEI. The CDR3 spans 13 residues.

The chain uses TRBV5-1 and TRBJ2-6; 11 bases agree with TRBD1. The CDR3 runs 17 residues. V gave up 5 bases and J gave up 0 bases; unmatched junction bases: 4. Germline values: CDR1 SGHRS, CDR2 YFSETQ. Here the CDR3 reads CASRAGTGGSGANVLTF. CDR3 sequence (DNA): TGCGCCAGCAGAGCCGGGACAGGGGGCTCTGGGGCCAACGTCCTGACTTTC.